This TCR beta chain was sequenced in a study of blood T cell repertoires in COVID-19. Overall study: The samples span acute and convalescent COVID-19 from the United States, Italy and Spain. The analysed material was cDNA or gDNA that came from T cells, B-cell-depleted T cells, or PBMCs.

The CDR3 is 13 residues long. The V segment lost 6 bases and the J segment 8 bases; nucleotides outside the gene matches: 9. Per germline, CDR1 MNHEY and CDR2 SVGAGI. Here immunoSEQ multiplex PCR was the method, and the copy in TCRdb shows in-frame clones only, minus some. The sample yields around 300,000 clones, 80% to 90% seen once. This chain links TRBV6-5 with TRBJ1-2, with 7 bases fitting TRBD1. Material for sequencing was peripheral blood. The receptor comes from a woman aged 65 to 85 with acute or convalescent COVID-19. CDR3 bases: TGTGCCAGCAGGAGGGACAGTCCTATGGGCTACACCTTC. This codes for CASRRDSPMGYTF.